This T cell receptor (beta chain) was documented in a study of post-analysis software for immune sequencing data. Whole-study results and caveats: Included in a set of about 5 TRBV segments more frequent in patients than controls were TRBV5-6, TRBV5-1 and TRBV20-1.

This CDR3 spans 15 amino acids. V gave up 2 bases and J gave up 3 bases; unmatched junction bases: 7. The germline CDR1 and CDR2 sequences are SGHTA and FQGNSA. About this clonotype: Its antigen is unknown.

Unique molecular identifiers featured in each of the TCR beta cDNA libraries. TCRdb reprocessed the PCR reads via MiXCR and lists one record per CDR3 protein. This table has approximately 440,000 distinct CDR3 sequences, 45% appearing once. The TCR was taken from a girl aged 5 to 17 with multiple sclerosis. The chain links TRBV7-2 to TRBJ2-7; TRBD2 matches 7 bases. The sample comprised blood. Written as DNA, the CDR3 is TGTGCCAGCAGCTTATGGCGGGAGTTGTTCTACGAGCAGTACTTC. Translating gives CASSLWRELFYEQYF.